This record covers a single TCR beta chain. Its antigen is unknown. The entry originates in a study of siplizumab effects on memory and regulatory T cells. Study results and limitations: Suppression by proliferating Tregs derived from siplizumab cultures was not verified. Apparently key alloresponse contributors, naive T cells also seemed more diverse than memory cells.

V dropped 4 bases and J dropped 0; count of bases not matched to a gene: 1. CDR3 length: 15 amino acids. CDR1 and CDR2 from the germline V gene are SGHRS and YFSETQ. Libraries were prepared by immunoSEQ multiplex PCR; TCRdb keeps only in-frame clonotypes and omits some of them. Found here are about 87,000 clones, 90% to 95% of them singletons; the top ten hold roughly 0.3%. This sequence joins TRBV5-1 and TRBJ2-1; TRBD2 matches at 10 bases. The sequence was collected from a human donor in good health. Sequenced: non-Treg CD4+ T cells sorted from blood. The DNA for the CDR3 is TGCGCCAGCAGCCTAGCGGGAGCCTCCTACAATGAGCAGTTCTTC. Protein product: CASSLAGASYNEQFF.